The rows below give T cell receptor beta chains drawn from one sample of a study of beta chain features in type 1 diabetes. Measured with immunoSEQ multiplex PCR; TCRdb has only the in-frame clones, and not every one. Of over 700,000 clones listed, about a sixth are singletons. The sequencing sample was made of naive CD4+ T cells from blood. Receptors were obtained from a woman in her late teens or twenties in good health. The CDR3 runs from the conserved cysteine through the conserved F or W. The order of the fields is J gene, D gene, clone size, V gene, CDR3 DNA, CDR3 protein. The D gene is left open where the match is weak. Only part of the rows carry a size: once, few, many, or a class if the clone is expanded.

j_gene: TRBJ1-5
d_gene: -
abundance: -
v_gene: TRBV18
CDR3nt: TGTGCCAGCTCACCATTGGAGAATCAGCCCCAGCATTTT
CDR3aa: CASSPLENQPQHF

j_gene: TRBJ2-5
d_gene: TRBD1
abundance: few
v_gene: TRBV2
CDR3nt: TGTGCCAGCAGTCCAGATGGACAGGAACAAGAGACCCAGTACTTC
CDR3aa: CASSPDGQEQETQYF

j_gene: TRBJ2-1
d_gene: TRBD2
abundance: -
v_gene: TRBV27
CDR3nt: TGTGCCAGCAGTTTAGCCGGACTAGCGGGAGTTTATGAGCAGTTCTTC
CDR3aa: CASSLAGLAGVYEQFF

j_gene: TRBJ2-5
d_gene: -
abundance: -
v_gene: TRBV10-3
CDR3nt: TGTGCCATCAGTGGGGACGGAAAAGAGACCCAGTACTTC
CDR3aa: CAISGDGKETQYF

j_gene: TRBJ2-1
d_gene: TRBD2
abundance: -
v_gene: TRBV10-3
CDR3nt: TGTGCCATCAGCGGACTAGCGGGATCTTTGACGTACAATGAGCAGTTCTTC
CDR3aa: CAISGLAGSLTYNEQFF

j_gene: TRBJ2-1
d_gene: TRBD2
abundance: -
v_gene: TRBV7-8
CDR3nt: TGTGCCGTGCCCAGGCGGGGGTCCTACAATGAGCAGTTCTTC
CDR3aa: CAVPRRGSYNEQFF

j_gene: TRBJ2-7
d_gene: -
abundance: few
v_gene: TRBV5-6
CDR3nt: TGTGCCAGCAGCCCGCGAGGTAATTACGAGCAGTACTTC
CDR3aa: CASSPRGNYEQYF

j_gene: TRBJ2-1
d_gene: -
abundance: -
v_gene: TRBV4-2
CDR3nt: TGTGCCAGCAGCCAAGATCTTAGCAATGAGCAGTTCTTC
CDR3aa: CASSQDLSNEQFF

j_gene: TRBJ2-7
d_gene: TRBD2
abundance: -
v_gene: TRBV6-5
CDR3nt: TGTGCCAGCTCCCTTAGCGGGTACGAGCAGTACTTC
CDR3aa: CASSLSGYEQYF

j_gene: TRBJ1-5
d_gene: TRBD1
abundance: -
v_gene: TRBV6-1
CDR3nt: TGTGCCAGCAGGGAAGGGACAGGCAGCAATCAGCCCCAGCATTTT
CDR3aa: CASREGTGSNQPQHF

j_gene: TRBJ1-2
d_gene: TRBD1
abundance: -
v_gene: TRBV6-1
CDR3nt: TGTGCCATCAGGGGGGGACAACCCTTTTATGGCTACACCTTC
CDR3aa: CAIRGGQPFYGYTF

j_gene: TRBJ1-1
d_gene: -
abundance: -
v_gene: TRBV20-1
CDR3nt: TGCAGTGCTAGTGAGGACACTGAAGCTTTCTTT
CDR3aa: CSASEDTEAFF

j_gene: TRBJ2-7
d_gene: -
abundance: few
v_gene: TRBV7-9
CDR3nt: TGTGCCAGCAGCCGGCCGGACAGATCCTACGAGCAGTACTTC
CDR3aa: CASSRPDRSYEQYF

j_gene: TRBJ2-5
d_gene: -
abundance: -
v_gene: TRBV18
CDR3nt: TGTGCCAGCTCACCACTCGTTCTCCAAGAGACCCAGTACTTC
CDR3aa: CASSPLVLQETQYF

j_gene: TRBJ2-5
d_gene: -
abundance: -
v_gene: TRBV7-8
CDR3nt: TGTGCCAGCAGCTCCGCCGGGTACCAAGAGACCCAGTACTTC
CDR3aa: CASSSAGYQETQYF

j_gene: TRBJ2-3
d_gene: -
abundance: -
v_gene: TRBV10-3
CDR3nt: TGTGCCATCAGTCCGGACACTGTCACAGATACGCAGTATTTT
CDR3aa: CAISPDTVTDTQYF

j_gene: TRBJ2-7
d_gene: TRBD1
abundance: -
v_gene: TRBV7-8
CDR3nt: TGTGCCAGCAGCCGGGACAGGGCTTACGAGCAGTACTTC
CDR3aa: CASSRDRAYEQYF

j_gene: TRBJ2-5
d_gene: TRBD2
abundance: -
v_gene: TRBV5-4
CDR3nt: TGTGCCAGCAGCTTCCCGGGACTAGCGGCTCAAGAGACCCAGTACTTC
CDR3aa: CASSFPGLAAQETQYF

j_gene: TRBJ2-1
d_gene: -
abundance: -
v_gene: TRBV27
CDR3nt: TGTGCCAGCAGTCTACAGGGAGGGCCCTACAATGAGCAGTTCTTC
CDR3aa: CASSLQGGPYNEQFF

j_gene: TRBJ2-4
d_gene: -
abundance: -
v_gene: TRBV5-4
CDR3nt: TGTGCCGGAGGGGGCAAAAACATTCAGTACTTC
CDR3aa: CAGGGKNIQYF

j_gene: TRBJ2-1
d_gene: -
abundance: few
v_gene: TRBV9
CDR3nt: TGTGCCAGCAGCGTAGGGCAGGGTGGCTACAATGAGCAGTTCTTC
CDR3aa: CASSVGQGGYNEQFF

j_gene: TRBJ2-1
d_gene: -
abundance: -
v_gene: TRBV2
CDR3nt: TGTGCCAGCAGTGCCAGAAAAGGTAGTGATGAGCAGTTCTTC
CDR3aa: CASSARKGSDEQFF

j_gene: TRBJ1-2
d_gene: TRBD1
abundance: few
v_gene: TRBV2
CDR3nt: TGTGCCAGCAGTTTGACAGGGGATGGGGATGGCTACACCTTC
CDR3aa: CASSLTGDGDGYTF

j_gene: TRBJ2-7
d_gene: TRBD2
abundance: few
v_gene: TRBV7-9
CDR3nt: TGTGCCAGCAGCTTTCCCGGGACTAGCGGAAGCAGTACCTACGAGCAGTACTTC
CDR3aa: CASSFPGTSGSSTYEQYF

j_gene: TRBJ1-5
d_gene: -
abundance: -
v_gene: TRBV11-2
CDR3nt: TGTGCCAGCAGCTTAGAATCCCCCGGGAGGGGGGCCCATAGCAATCAGCCCCAGCATTTT
CDR3aa: CASSLESPGRGAHSNQPQHF

j_gene: TRBJ2-1
d_gene: TRBD2
abundance: -
v_gene: TRBV13
CDR3nt: TGTGCCAGCAGCAAACAAACCGGGACTAGAGACAATGAGCAGTTCTTC
CDR3aa: CASSKQTGTRDNEQFF